The clone carrying this T cell receptor (beta chain) has more than one count but fewer than ten. This record belongs to a study of blood T cell repertoires in COVID-19. This CDR3 spans 16 amino acids. The V and J ends lost 6 bases and 0 bases respectively, with 15 bases between them. CDR1 and CDR2 (germline): LNHDA, SQIVND (reference sequence). Sequenced by immunoSEQ multiplex PCR; TCRdb stores in-frame clones only, minus some. Of tens of thousands of clones listed, roughly 84% are singletons. This sequence joins TRBV19 and TRBJ1-3, with D perhaps TRBD1 (6 bases). Material: peripheral blood. The receptor's source is a woman aged 45 to 65 with acute or convalescent COVID-19. The DNA of the CDR3 is TGTGCCAGTAGACTACGGGACAAATCCTCTGGAAACACCATATATTTT. Protein sequence: CASRLRDKSSGNTIYF.